This TCR beta chain is drawn from a study of cytomegalovirus exposure and HLA in healthy donors. V lost 3 bases and J 4 bases, leaving 13 bases between the germline ends. Germline values: CDR1 MGHRA, CDR2 YSYEKL. The CDR3 runs to 15 residues. Study results and caveats: It was reportedly the case that the classifier diagnosed cytomegalovirus status with high specificity and sensitivity.

Data came from immunoSEQ multiplex PCR; TCRdb stores just in-frame clones and leaves some out. The data hold fewer than 60,000 clones, with about 94% observed a single time. Of note for this clone: The antigen is unknown.

This chain uses TRBV4-1 with TRBJ1-5, with D perhaps TRBD1 (6 bases). This TCR came from a woman under 30 in good health and CMV-seropositive. Material for sequencing was PBMCs. CDR3 nucleotides: TGCGCCAGCAGCCAGGGGACATCCACTAATCAGCCCCAGCATTTT. It codes for CASSQGTSTNQPQHF.